These T cell receptor beta chains were read from a single sample in a study of blood T cells in healthy people across ages. One entry per CDR3 protein results from TCRdb running MiXCR on the 5' RACE reads. Of about 730,000 distinct CDR3 sequences in the sample, roughly 47% were seen once. Sequencing was performed on blood. All receptors come from a woman aged 55-70 years in good health. Each CDR3 is given with its conserved first and last residue. The order of the fields is V gene, CDR3 length, D gene, J gene, CDR3 protein. The D gene is left open where the match is weak.

V gene: TRBV5-1
CDR3 length: 14
D gene: NA
J gene: TRBJ2-3
CDR3 protein: CASSLVRSTDTQYF

V gene: TRBV20-1
CDR3 length: 14
D gene: TRBD2
J gene: TRBJ2-5
CDR3 protein: CSASWTSRKETQYF

V gene: TRBV6-2/TRBV6-3
CDR3 length: 20
D gene: TRBD2
J gene: TRBJ2-1
CDR3 protein: CASSYSEGVSGTPSYNEQFF

V gene: TRBV4-1
CDR3 length: 14
D gene: TRBD1
J gene: TRBJ2-5
CDR3 protein: CASSHPGQKKTQYF

V gene: TRBV6-2/TRBV6-3
CDR3 length: 15
D gene: TRBD1
J gene: TRBJ1-3
CDR3 protein: CASKGQVISGNTIYF

V gene: TRBV27
CDR3 length: 14
D gene: NA
J gene: TRBJ1-6
CDR3 protein: CASSYREYNSPLHF

V gene: TRBV14
CDR3 length: 12
D gene: NA
J gene: TRBJ1-2
CDR3 protein: CASSQAPYGYTF

V gene: TRBV20-1
CDR3 length: 13
D gene: NA
J gene: NA
CDR3 protein: CSANQGNGETQYF

V gene: TRBV3-1
CDR3 length: 15
D gene: NA
J gene: TRBJ2-7
CDR3 protein: CASSQYRGLSYEQYF

V gene: TRBV3-1
CDR3 length: 16
D gene: NA
J gene: TRBJ1-2
CDR3 protein: CASSQGDGRGAGGYTF

V gene: TRBV7-8
CDR3 length: 13
D gene: NA
J gene: TRBJ2-7
CDR3 protein: CATEDRSAYEQYF

V gene: TRBV12-3/TRBV12-4
CDR3 length: 15
D gene: NA
J gene: TRBJ2-4
CDR3 protein: CASSPGLLAKNIQYF

V gene: TRBV27
CDR3 length: 14
D gene: NA
J gene: TRBJ2-5
CDR3 protein: CASSAPGLAVGQYF

V gene: TRBV29-1
CDR3 length: 15
D gene: TRBD1
J gene: TRBJ1-4
CDR3 protein: CSVEGDDRGNEKLFF

V gene: TRBV24-1
CDR3 length: 15
D gene: TRBD1
J gene: NA
CDR3 protein: CATSEPGQGGQTQYF

V gene: TRBV19
CDR3 length: 15
D gene: TRBD2
J gene: TRBJ2-3
CDR3 protein: CASGISGAGTDTQYF

V gene: TRBV6-5
CDR3 length: 16
D gene: TRBD2
J gene: TRBJ2-5
CDR3 protein: CASSFGLAGSAETQYF

V gene: TRBV6-2/TRBV6-3
CDR3 length: 17
D gene: TRBD2
J gene: NA
CDR3 protein: CASSYDPSSGSWNEQYF

V gene: TRBV4-3
CDR3 length: 15
D gene: NA
J gene: TRBJ1-6
CDR3 protein: CASSQDRQYNSPPHF

V gene: TRBV7-9
CDR3 length: 15
D gene: NA
J gene: TRBJ1-1
CDR3 protein: CASSGRTVLNTEAFF

V gene: TRBV29-1
CDR3 length: 13
D gene: TRBD1
J gene: TRBJ1-2
CDR3 protein: CSDTDRGYYGYTF

V gene: TRBV18
CDR3 length: 16
D gene: TRBD2
J gene: TRBJ2-7
CDR3 protein: CASSGTSGSSGNEQYF

V gene: TRBV6-5
CDR3 length: 13
D gene: NA
J gene: TRBJ1-1
CDR3 protein: CASSYAIATEAFF

V gene: TRBV9
CDR3 length: 17
D gene: TRBD2
J gene: TRBJ2-3
CDR3 protein: CASSVGGAGGSTDTQYF

V gene: TRBV5-5
CDR3 length: 18
D gene: NA
J gene: NA
CDR3 protein: CASSPELLPHRSYNEQYF

V gene: TRBV5-1
CDR3 length: 13
D gene: NA
J gene: TRBJ2-1
CDR3 protein: CASSGTSYNEQFF

V gene: TRBV7-2
CDR3 length: 12
D gene: NA
J gene: TRBJ2-7
CDR3 protein: CASSSQSEAQYF

V gene: TRBV6-5
CDR3 length: 13
D gene: NA
J gene: TRBJ2-3
CDR3 protein: CASRQDGTDTQYF

V gene: TRBV7-8
CDR3 length: 15
D gene: NA
J gene: TRBJ1-5
CDR3 protein: CASSLESSSNQPQHF

V gene: TRBV10-3
CDR3 length: 14
D gene: TRBD2
J gene: TRBJ2-7
CDR3 protein: CAISQGRTSREQYF

V gene: TRBV20-1
CDR3 length: 14
D gene: NA
J gene: TRBJ2-1
CDR3 protein: CSAREEVSYNEQFF

V gene: TRBV6-5
CDR3 length: 16
D gene: NA
J gene: TRBJ1-2
CDR3 protein: CASSYSMSGTYYGYTF

V gene: TRBV29-1
CDR3 length: 11
D gene: NA
J gene: TRBJ1-4
CDR3 protein: CSVEGGGKLFF

V gene: TRBV4-3
CDR3 length: 16
D gene: NA
J gene: TRBJ2-1
CDR3 protein: CASSQGAAGGYNEQFF

V gene: TRBV7-2
CDR3 length: 13
D gene: NA
J gene: TRBJ1-6
CDR3 protein: CASTGLVNSPLHF

V gene: TRBV5-1
CDR3 length: 15
D gene: NA
J gene: TRBJ2-3
CDR3 protein: CASSVDGVGTDTQYF

V gene: TRBV12-3/TRBV12-4
CDR3 length: 14
D gene: TRBD1
J gene: TRBJ2-7
CDR3 protein: CVSSKQGARYEQYF

V gene: TRBV29-1
CDR3 length: 15
D gene: NA
J gene: TRBJ2-7
CDR3 protein: CSVGGSEGLSYEQYF

V gene: TRBV28
CDR3 length: 13
D gene: NA
J gene: TRBJ2-1
CDR3 protein: CASSLPGVNEQFF

V gene: TRBV4-2
CDR3 length: 16
D gene: NA
J gene: TRBJ2-2
CDR3 protein: CASSQEGFQNTGELFF

V gene: TRBV5-1
CDR3 length: 15
D gene: TRBD1
J gene: TRBJ2-1
CDR3 protein: CASSLVGTGVHGQFF

V gene: TRBV5-1
CDR3 length: 16
D gene: TRBD1
J gene: TRBJ2-2
CDR3 protein: CASSLAETGGTGELFF

V gene: TRBV27
CDR3 length: 15
D gene: NA
J gene: TRBJ2-7
CDR3 protein: CASSLSTDSAYEQYF

V gene: TRBV20-1
CDR3 length: 14
D gene: NA
J gene: TRBJ1-2
CDR3 protein: CSAVALQSGYGYTF

V gene: TRBV6-2/TRBV6-3
CDR3 length: 13
D gene: NA
J gene: TRBJ1-1
CDR3 protein: CASSYNRESGAFF

V gene: TRBV20-1
CDR3 length: 13
D gene: TRBD2
J gene: TRBJ2-1
CDR3 protein: CSASIAGGDEQFF

V gene: TRBV6-5
CDR3 length: 14
D gene: NA
J gene: TRBJ2-7
CDR3 protein: CATYRDSYPYEQYF

V gene: TRBV20-1
CDR3 length: 13
D gene: NA
J gene: TRBJ2-7
CDR3 protein: CSAPNPFSYEQYF

V gene: TRBV28
CDR3 length: 19
D gene: TRBD2
J gene: TRBJ2-3
CDR3 protein: CASSSQGLAWEWGLDTQYF

V gene: TRBV28
CDR3 length: 14
D gene: TRBD1
J gene: TRBJ1-2
CDR3 protein: CASSSSGTGSRYTF

V gene: TRBV29-1
CDR3 length: 13
D gene: NA
J gene: TRBJ2-1
CDR3 protein: CSGQFQGGGRRFF

V gene: TRBV29-1
CDR3 length: 15
D gene: TRBD1
J gene: TRBJ1-1
CDR3 protein: CSVESRGVIQTEAFF

V gene: TRBV14
CDR3 length: 15
D gene: TRBD1
J gene: TRBJ1-4
CDR3 protein: CASSQGAGGFEKLFF

V gene: TRBV14
CDR3 length: 13
D gene: NA
J gene: TRBJ2-5
CDR3 protein: CASGLRLEGTQYF

V gene: TRBV7-2
CDR3 length: 19
D gene: TRBD1
J gene: TRBJ2-6
CDR3 protein: CASSWTRQGRISGANVLTF

V gene: TRBV4-1
CDR3 length: 13
D gene: NA
J gene: TRBJ1-2
CDR3 protein: CASSQDLAAGYTF

V gene: TRBV7-3
CDR3 length: 16
D gene: TRBD2
J gene: TRBJ2-3
CDR3 protein: CASSLGGGALSDTQYF

V gene: TRBV3-1
CDR3 length: 14
D gene: TRBD1
J gene: TRBJ2-1
CDR3 protein: CASSGQGSYNEQFF

V gene: TRBV30
CDR3 length: 15
D gene: NA
J gene: TRBJ2-3
CDR3 protein: CAWSVKGDSTDTQYF

V gene: TRBV2
CDR3 length: 15
D gene: NA
J gene: TRBJ1-5
CDR3 protein: CASSEEGARHRPQHF